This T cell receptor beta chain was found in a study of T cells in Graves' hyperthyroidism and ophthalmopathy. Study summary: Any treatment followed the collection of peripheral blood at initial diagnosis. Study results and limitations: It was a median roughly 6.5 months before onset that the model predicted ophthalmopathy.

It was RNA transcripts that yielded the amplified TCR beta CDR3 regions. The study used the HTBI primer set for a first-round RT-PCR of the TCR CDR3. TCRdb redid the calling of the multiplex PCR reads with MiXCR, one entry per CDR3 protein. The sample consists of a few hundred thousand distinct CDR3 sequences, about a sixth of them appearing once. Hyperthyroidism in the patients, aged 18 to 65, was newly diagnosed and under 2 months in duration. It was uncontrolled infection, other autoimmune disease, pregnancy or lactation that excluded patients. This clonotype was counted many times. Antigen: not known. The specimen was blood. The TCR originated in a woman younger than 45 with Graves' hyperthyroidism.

Written as DNA, the CDR3 is TGTGCCAGCACGTTAACTAGCGGGAGGTACAATGAGCAGTTCTTC. Translation gives CASTLTSGRYNEQFF. V and J are TRBV28 and TRBJ2-1; 12 positions agree with TRBD2. J lost 4 bases, V lost 7 bases, and 5 bases had no gene match. The CDR3 sequence is 15 residues long. Germline lookup yields CDR1 MDHEN and CDR2 SYDVKM.